This TCR beta chain was sequenced during a study of radiotherapy plus CTLA-4 blockade in lung cancer. Study information: Objective responses were recorded in 15% to 20% of patients, with disease control recorded in 25% to 35%. Study observations and caveats: Reports state that early shifts in blood T cell clones, with interferon-beta, best predicted response. Radiotherapy plus ipilimumab was followed by expansion in blood of tumor-derived TCR clones.

The CDR3 loop spans 14 amino acids. J lost 6 bases, V lost 3 bases, and 8 bases had no gene match. Germline V lookup: CDR1 SGHKS, CDR2 YYEKEE (reference sequence). Focal radiation plus CTLA-4 blockade with ipilimumab was given to patients with chemo-refractory metastatic non-small-cell lung cancer. Points on this clone: Its matching antigen is unknown.

Clones were sequenced by immunoSEQ multiplex PCR, and TCRdb holds only the in-frame ones, with some missing. Found here are over 100,000 clones, about four fifths of them singletons; the top ten hold 3.3%. The sequence derives from a human donor with non-small cell lung cancer that progressed on radiotherapy plus ipilimumab. Some clones in this sample may be carry-over from other donors' samples. The sequencing used peripheral blood, collected from a patient treated with radiotherapy plus ipilimumab. The rearrangement uses TRBV5-5 and TRBJ2-7; TRBD1 aligns across 8 bases. CDR3 sequence: CASSSTDRGVEQYF. CDR3 nucleotides: TGTGCCAGCAGCTCCACTGACAGGGGAGTCGAGCAGTACTTC.